This T cell receptor (beta chain) comes out of a study of shared clonotypes between healthy human individuals. Per the germline V gene, CDR1 is MDHEN and CDR2 is SYDVKM. There are 13 residues in the CDR3. Regarding the study as a whole: Clonotypes shared by all four donors outscored non-shared clonotypes in generation probability.

Profiling relied on immunoSEQ multiplex PCR, and the TCRdb table lists in-frame clones only, not all of them. The sample consists of around 2.5 million clones, roughly 93% of them appearing once. Concerning this clone: Its antigen is unidentified.

The material sequenced was naive CD4+ T cells from PBMCs. Described subset: CD45RA+ positively selected. The sequence came from a man between 18 and 35 years old in good health. Some clones in this sample may be carry-over from other donors' samples. The chain has TRBV28 and TRBJ2-5; D is possibly TRBD1 (6 bases). The end of the DNA fits TRBJ2-7 better, so the J call may be wrong. The CDR3 DNA follows: TGTGCCAGCAGCTCGGGACAATTCACCGAGCAGTACTTC. This gives the protein CASSSGQFTEQYF.